One and the same sample provided the 3 T cell receptor beta chains below, sequenced in a study of PD-L1 blockade in urothelial cancer. Sequenced by immunoSEQ multiplex PCR; TCRdb stores in-frame clones only, minus some. The sample lists tens of thousands of clones, approximately 80% occurring once. The specimen was PBMCs, collected around atezolizumab (anti-PD-L1) treatment. The receptors shown here come from a man between 70 and 80 years old with urothelial cancer.

The genes are TRBV19 and TRBJ2-7, with TRBD2 identical over 9 bases. The CDR3 has 15 amino acids. Germline-derived CDR1 and CDR2 are LNHDA and SQIVND (reference sequence). The ends lost 3 bases at V and 4 bases at J; junction bases unmatched: 7. The CDR3 DNA reads TGTGCCAGTAGTATCCGGGGACTAGCTGATTACGAGCAGTACTTC. Encoded protein: CASSIRGLADYEQYF. The variable domain in full, with the rest retrieved from reference TRBV19 and TRBJ2-7, is DGGITQSPKYLFRKEGQNVTLSCEQNLNHDAMYWYRQDPGQGLRLIYYSQIVNDFQKGDIAEGYSVSREKKESFPLTVTSAQKNPTAFYLCASSIRGLADYEQYFGPGTRLTVT.

The V call is TRBV12-5, the J call TRBJ2-3; D might be TRBD1 (5 bases). CDR1 and CDR2 (germline): LGHNT, FRNRAP. V lost 7 bases and J lost 7, with 12 bases in between. The CDR3 length is 12 residues. The CDR3 sequence is CASAEGVNTQYF. CDR3 sequence (DNA): TGTGCTAGTGCCGAAGGGGTAAATACGCAGTATTTT.

This chain uses TRBV18 with TRBJ2-3; D not certain. The germline V and J ends were trimmed by 3 bases and 0 bases, with 10 bases remaining between them. Germline V CDR1 and CDR2: KGHSH, LQKENI. This CDR3 contains 15 residues. The DNA for the CDR3 is TGTGCCAGCTCACCGGAACTAACGAGCACAGATACGCAGTATTTT. It is translated as CASSPELTSTDTQYF. Based on the CDR3 plus reference TRBV18 and TRBJ2-3, the full variable domain is NAGVMQNPRHLVRRRGQEARLRCSPMKGHSHVYWYRQLPEEGLKFMVYLQKENIIDESGMPKERFSAEFPKEGPSILRIQQVVRGDSAAYFCASSPELTSTDTQYFGPGTRLTVL.